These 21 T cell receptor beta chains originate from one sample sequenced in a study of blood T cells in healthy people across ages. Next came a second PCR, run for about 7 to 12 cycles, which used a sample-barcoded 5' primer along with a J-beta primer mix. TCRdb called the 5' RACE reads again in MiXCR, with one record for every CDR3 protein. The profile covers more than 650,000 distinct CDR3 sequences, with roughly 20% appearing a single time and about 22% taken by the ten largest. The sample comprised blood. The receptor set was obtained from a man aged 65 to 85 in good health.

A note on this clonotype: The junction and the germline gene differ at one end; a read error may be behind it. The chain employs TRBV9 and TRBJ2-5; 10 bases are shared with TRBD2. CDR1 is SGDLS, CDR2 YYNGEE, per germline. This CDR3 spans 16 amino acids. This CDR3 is CASSLGTSAEKETRYF. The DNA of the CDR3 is TGTGCCAGCAGCCTGGGGACTAGCGCGGAGAAAGAGACCCGGTACTTC.

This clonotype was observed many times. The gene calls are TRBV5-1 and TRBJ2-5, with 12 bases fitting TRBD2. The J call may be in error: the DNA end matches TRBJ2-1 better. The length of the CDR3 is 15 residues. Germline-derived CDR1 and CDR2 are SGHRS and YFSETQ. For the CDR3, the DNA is TGCGCCAGCAGCTTGAAACTAGCGGGGGGTAATGAGCAGTTCTTC. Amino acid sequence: CASSLKLAGGNEQFF.

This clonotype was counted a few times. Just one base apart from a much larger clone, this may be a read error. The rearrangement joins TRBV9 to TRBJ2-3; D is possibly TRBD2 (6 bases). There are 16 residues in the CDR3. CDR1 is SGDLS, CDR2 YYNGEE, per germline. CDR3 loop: CVSSVPSSGGEDTQYF. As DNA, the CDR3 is TGTGTCAGCAGCGTCCCGAGTAGCGGAGGAGAAGATACGCAGTATTTT.

In DNA, the CDR3 is TGTGCCAGCAGTACGGGACTAGCGGGGCTCACAGATACGCAGTATTTT. Amino acid sequence: CASSTGLAGLTDTQYF. This sequence joins TRBV12-3 or TRBV12-4 and TRBJ2-3; TRBD2 agrees at 13 bases. This CDR3 is built from 16 residues. Unmatched junction bases numbered 4, after V lost 5 bases and J lost 2 bases.

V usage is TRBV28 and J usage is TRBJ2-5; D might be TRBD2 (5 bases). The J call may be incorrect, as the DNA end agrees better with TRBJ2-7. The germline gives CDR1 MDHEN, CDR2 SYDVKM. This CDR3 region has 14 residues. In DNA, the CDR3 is TGTGCCAGCAGCCCGGCAGAGGGCCCCCACGAGCAGTACTTC. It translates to CASSPAEGPHEQYF.

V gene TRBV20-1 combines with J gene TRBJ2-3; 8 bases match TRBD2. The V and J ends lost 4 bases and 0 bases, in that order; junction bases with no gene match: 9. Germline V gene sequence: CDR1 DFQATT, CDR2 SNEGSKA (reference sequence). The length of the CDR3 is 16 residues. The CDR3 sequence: CSATSFSSGSTDTQYF. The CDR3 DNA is TGCAGTGCTACCAGTTTTTCTAGCGGGAGCACAGATACGCAGTATTTT.

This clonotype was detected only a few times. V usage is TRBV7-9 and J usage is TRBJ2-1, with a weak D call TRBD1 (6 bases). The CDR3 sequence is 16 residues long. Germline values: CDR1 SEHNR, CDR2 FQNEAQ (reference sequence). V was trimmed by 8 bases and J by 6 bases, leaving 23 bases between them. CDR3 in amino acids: CASHVLGALFGNEQFF. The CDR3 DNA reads TGTGCCAGCCACGTCCTGGGGGCCCTCTTTGGCAATGAGCAGTTCTTC.

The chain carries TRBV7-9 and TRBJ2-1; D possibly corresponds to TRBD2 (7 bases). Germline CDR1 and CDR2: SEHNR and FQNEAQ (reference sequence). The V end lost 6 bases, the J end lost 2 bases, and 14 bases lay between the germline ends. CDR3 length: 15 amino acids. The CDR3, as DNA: TGTGCCAGCAGGCCACCGGGGGGCCCCTACAATGAGCAGTTCTTC. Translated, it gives CASRPPGGPYNEQFF. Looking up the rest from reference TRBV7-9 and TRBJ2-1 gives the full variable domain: DTGVSQNPRHKITKRGQNVTFRCDPISEHNRLYWYRQTLGQGPEFLTYFQNEAQLEKSRLLSDRFSAERPKGSFSTLEIQRTEQGDSAMYLCASRPPGGPYNEQFFGPGTRLTVL.

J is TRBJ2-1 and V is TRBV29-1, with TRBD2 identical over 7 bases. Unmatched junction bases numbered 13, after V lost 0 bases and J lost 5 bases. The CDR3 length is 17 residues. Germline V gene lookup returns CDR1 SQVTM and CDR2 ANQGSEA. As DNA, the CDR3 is TGCAGCGTTGAAGATCGGTGGGACTACATATCGGACAATGAGCAGTTCTTC. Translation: CSVEDRWDYISDNEQFF.

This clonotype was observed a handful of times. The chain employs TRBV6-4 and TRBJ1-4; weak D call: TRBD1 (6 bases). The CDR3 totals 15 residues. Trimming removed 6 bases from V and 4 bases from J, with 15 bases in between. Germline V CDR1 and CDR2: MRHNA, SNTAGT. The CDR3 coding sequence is TGTGCCAGCAGCCAGACAGGCCGACTTAATGAAAAACTGTTTTTT. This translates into CASSQTGRLNEKLFF.

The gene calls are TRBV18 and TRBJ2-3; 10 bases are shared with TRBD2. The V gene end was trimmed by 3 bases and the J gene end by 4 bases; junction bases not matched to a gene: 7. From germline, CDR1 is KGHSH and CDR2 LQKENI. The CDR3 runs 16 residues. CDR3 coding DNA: TGTGCCAGCTCACCCCTAGCGGGAGCTCTCTCAGATACGCAGTATTTT. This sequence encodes CASSPLAGALSDTQYF.

The CDR3 loop reads CASSNTGGRETQYF. The CDR3 coding sequence is TGTGCCAGCAGTAATACAGGGGGCAGGGAGACCCAGTACTTC. J is TRBJ2-5 and V is TRBV28; 9 nucleotides line up with TRBD1. J lost 5 bases, V lost 5 bases, and 6 bases had no gene match. CDR1 is MDHEN, CDR2 SYDVKM, per germline. The CDR3 is 14 amino acids.

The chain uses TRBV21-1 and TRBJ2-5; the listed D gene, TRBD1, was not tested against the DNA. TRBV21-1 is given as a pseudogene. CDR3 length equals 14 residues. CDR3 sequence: CASSKGERRETQYF. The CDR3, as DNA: TGTGCCAGCAGCAAGGGGGAGCGCCGAGAGACCCAGTACTTC.

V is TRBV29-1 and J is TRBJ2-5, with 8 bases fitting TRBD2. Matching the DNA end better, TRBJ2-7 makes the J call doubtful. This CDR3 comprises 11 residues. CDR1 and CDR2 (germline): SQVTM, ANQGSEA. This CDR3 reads CSVRGGYEQYF. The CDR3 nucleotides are TGCAGCGTCCGGGGGGGTTACGAGCAGTACTTC.

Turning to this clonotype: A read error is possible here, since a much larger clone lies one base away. CDR3 in amino acids: CSARDWETQYF. CDR3 bases: TGCAGTGCTAGAGATTGGGAGACCCAGTACTTC. The chain is built from TRBV20-1 and TRBJ2-5; no firm D call. The V gene's germline CDR1 is DFQATT and CDR2 SNEGSKA (reference sequence). This CDR3 has 11 residues. Between the trimmed V and J ends, which lost 0 bases and 5 bases, there was a span of 4 bases.

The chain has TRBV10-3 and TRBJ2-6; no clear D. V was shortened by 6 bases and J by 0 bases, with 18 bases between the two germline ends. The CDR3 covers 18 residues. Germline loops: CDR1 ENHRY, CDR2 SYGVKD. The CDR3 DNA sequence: TGTGCCATCAGGGCACGAGAAATCAAGGACTCTGGGGCCAACGTCCTGACTTTC. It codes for CAIRAREIKDSGANVLTF.

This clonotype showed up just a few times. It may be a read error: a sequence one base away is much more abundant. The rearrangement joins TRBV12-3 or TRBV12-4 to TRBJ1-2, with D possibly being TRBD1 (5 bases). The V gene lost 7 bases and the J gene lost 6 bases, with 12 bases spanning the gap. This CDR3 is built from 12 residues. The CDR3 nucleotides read TGTGCCAGCACCACAGGTGTTGATGGCTACACCTTC. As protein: CASTTGVDGYTF.

CDR3 in DNA: TGTGCCAGCAGTTTAGCCCTTCTAAACACCATATATTTT. Translated: CASSLALLNTIYF. This chain connects TRBV12-3 or TRBV12-4 to TRBJ1-3, with unresolved D. The ends were cut back, 0 bases at V and 6 bases at J, with 6 bases in the middle. This CDR3 has 13 residues.

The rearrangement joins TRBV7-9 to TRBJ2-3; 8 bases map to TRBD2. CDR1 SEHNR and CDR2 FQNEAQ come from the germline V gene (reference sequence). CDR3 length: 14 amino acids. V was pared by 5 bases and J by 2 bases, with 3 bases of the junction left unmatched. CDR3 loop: CASSMGLVTDTQYF. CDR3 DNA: TGTGCCAGCAGCATGGGACTAGTCACAGATACGCAGTATTTT.

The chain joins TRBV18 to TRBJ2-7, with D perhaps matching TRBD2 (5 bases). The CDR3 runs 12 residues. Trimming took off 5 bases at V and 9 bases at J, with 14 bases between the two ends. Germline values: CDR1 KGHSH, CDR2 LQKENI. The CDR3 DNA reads TGTGCCAGCTCAAACAGCGAACTAGGGCAGTACTTC. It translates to CASSNSELGQYF.

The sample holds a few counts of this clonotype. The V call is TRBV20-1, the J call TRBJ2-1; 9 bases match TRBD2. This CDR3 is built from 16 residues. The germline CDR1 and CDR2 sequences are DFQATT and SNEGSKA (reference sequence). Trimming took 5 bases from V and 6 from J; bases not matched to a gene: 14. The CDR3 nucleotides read TGCAGTGCTGACCCCGGGACTAGCCCTGGTGTCAATGAGCAGTTCTTC. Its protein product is CSADPGTSPGVNEQFF.